The entry below describes one TCR beta chain. What it binds is unknown. The sample belongs to a study of spatial heterogeneity in lung cancer. Study at large: There were, on average, more than nine raw-read appearances for each unique TCR and UMI combination.

Every individual TCR cDNA molecule carried its own unique molecular identifier, which allowed correction of PCR and sequencing errors. TCRdb re-analysed the 5' RACE reads in MiXCR, keeping a single row per CDR3 protein. The sample has roughly 15,000 distinct CDR3 sequences; roughly 7.7% are singletons. Time point of the sample: sample taken at primary tumor resection. No cells were sorted before sequencing. The whole RNA sequenced was extracted from tumor, nontumor lung or frozen PBMC. Study observations and caveats: TCRs found ubiquitously expanded in tumor appeared in blood more at resection than at follow-up.

The V gene lost 1 base and the J gene lost 1 base, with 10 bases spanning the gap. The CDR3 has 15 residues. The germline V gene has CDR1 LGHNA and CDR2 YNFKEQ. V and J are TRBV4-2 and TRBJ1-2; D is unclear. The material was PBMCs, obtained at surgery. This receptor was identified in a female donor with early-stage non-small cell lung cancer. CDR3: CASSQGGLLNYGYTF. The CDR3 nucleotides are TGTGCCAGCAGCCAAGGTGGACTTCTTAACTATGGCTACACCTTC.